A selection of T cell receptor beta chains follows, all from one sample in a study of blood T cell repertoires in COVID-19. Assay used: immunoSEQ multiplex PCR; TCRdb lists only in-frame clones, some missing. The sample contains about 210,000 clones, about four fifths of which appear only once. What was sequenced was peripheral blood. These receptors were obtained from a man between 50 and 59 years old with active or convalescent COVID-19. Both conserved end residues are part of each CDR3. D genes are given only for firm matches.

D gene	V gene	J gene	CDR3 DNA	CDR3 protein
.	TRBV6-5	TRBJ1-6	TGTGCCAGCAGACCTATCGGCTCCTATAATTCACCCCTCCACTTT	CASRPIGSYNSPLHF
.	TRBV28	TRBJ2-7	TGTGCCAGCAGTTTGTCCCCTCCAGGGCTTCCCTACGAGCAGTACTTC	CASSLSPPGLPYEQYF
TRBD1	TRBV10-3	TRBJ2-2	TGTGCCATCAGTGAGCCTAAACAGGGGGCCGGGGAGCTGTTTTTT	CAISEPKQGAGELFF
TRBD1	TRBV27	TRBJ2-2	TGTGCCAGCAGTTTGGGACAGGGTTACACCGGGGAGCTGTTTTTT	CASSLGQGYTGELFF
TRBD1	TRBV27	TRBJ1-2	TGTGCCAGCGGCTTCCCGACAGGGGTTGGCTATGGCTACACCTTC	CASGFPTGVGYGYTF
.	TRBV7-9	TRBJ1-1	TGTGCCAGCAGCACGCCCGGGAGCACTGAAGCTTTCTTT	CASSTPGSTEAFF
.	TRBV28	TRBJ1-3	TGTGCCAGCAGCCGACTCGGTACTTCTGGAAACACCATATATTTT	CASSRLGTSGNTIYF
TRBD1	TRBV7-2	TRBJ1-5	TGTGCCAGCAGCTTAGGACAGGGGTATCGTTATCAGCCCCAGCATTTT	CASSLGQGYRYQPQHF
TRBD1	TRBV9	TRBJ1-6	TGTGCCAGCAGCGTAGGTCCAGGGGGCACCGGGGCTTCACCCCTCCACTTT	CASSVGPGGTGASPLHF
.	TRBV6-5	TRBJ1-6	TGTGCCAGCACCCCAGGGGCGAGTAATTCACCCCTCCACTTT	CASTPGASNSPLHF
.	TRBV5-1	TRBJ1-2	TGCGCCAGCACCTCGGGGCAGGGGTTTGACTATGGCTACACCTTC	CASTSGQGFDYGYTF
TRBD1	TRBV7-9	TRBJ2-2	TGTGCCAGCAGCTCGACAGGGGGCGACACCGGGGAGCTGTTTTTT	CASSSTGGDTGELFF